This TCR beta chain was observed in a study of T cells expressing NK-cell markers. Whole-study context: Eight donors were sequenced, seven testing HCMV-seropositive and one testing seronegative.

To note about this clonotype: What it binds is not known.

Points from the study as a whole: Expanded NKG2C+ T cell clones were not confirmed as HCMV-specific.

This CDR3 spans 16 amino acids. In germline, CDR1 is MNHEY, CDR2 SVGEGT. For each CDR3 protein, TCRdb gives one entry from its re-call of the 5' RACE reads, without DNA. In total, the table holds 350,000 to 500,000 distinct CDR3 sequences. Sample: blood T cells: a sorted CD56 or NKG2C T cell subset, CD4+ or CD8+ T cells, or bulk PBMC T cells (not recorded which). The V call is TRBV6-2 or TRBV6-3, the J call TRBJ2-5; TCRdb's D call of TRBD2 is untestable without DNA. The origin of this receptor is a woman between 18 and 70 years old in good health. The CDR3 protein is CASSPGTSGGKETQYF.